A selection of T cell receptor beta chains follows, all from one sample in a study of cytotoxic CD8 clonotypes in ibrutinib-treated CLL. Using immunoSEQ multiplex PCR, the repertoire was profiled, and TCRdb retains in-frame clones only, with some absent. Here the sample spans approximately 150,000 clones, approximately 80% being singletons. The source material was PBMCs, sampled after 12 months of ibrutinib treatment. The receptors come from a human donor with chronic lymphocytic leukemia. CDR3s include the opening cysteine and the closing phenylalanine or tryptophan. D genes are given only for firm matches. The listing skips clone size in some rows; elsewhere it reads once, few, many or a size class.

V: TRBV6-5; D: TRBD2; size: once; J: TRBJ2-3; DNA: TGTGCCAGCAGTCCCGGGACTAGCGGCACAGATACGCAGTATTTT; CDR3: CASSPGTSGTDTQYF
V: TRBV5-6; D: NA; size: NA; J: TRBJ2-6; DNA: TGTGCCAGCAGTTCCGGACTGCTCTACGTCCTGACTTTC; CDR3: CASSSGLLYVLTF
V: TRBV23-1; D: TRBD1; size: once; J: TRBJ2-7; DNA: TGCGCCAGCAGACGGCGCCGGACAGGGACCTACGAGCAGTACTTC; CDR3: CASRRRRTGTYEQYF
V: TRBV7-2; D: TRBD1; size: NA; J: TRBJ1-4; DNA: TGTGCCAGCAGCCGTTCGGGACAGCTAGAAAAACTGTTTTTT; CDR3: CASSRSGQLEKLFF
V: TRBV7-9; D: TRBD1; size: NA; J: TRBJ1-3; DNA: TGTGCCAGCAGCTTTTACGACAGGGGGCACTCTGGAAACACCATATATTTT; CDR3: CASSFYDRGHSGNTIYF
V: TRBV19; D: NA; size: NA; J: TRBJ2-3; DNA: TGTGCCAGTACCTCAGGGGCCTATCCTAATACGCAGTATTTT; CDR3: CASTSGAYPNTQYF
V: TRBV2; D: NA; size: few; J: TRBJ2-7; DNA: TGTGCCAGCACAGGGAGCTCCTACGAGCAGTACTTC; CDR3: CASTGSSYEQYF
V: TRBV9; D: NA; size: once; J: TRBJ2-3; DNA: TGTGCCAGCAGCGTAGAAGTAACAGATACGCAGTATTTT; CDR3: CASSVEVTDTQYF
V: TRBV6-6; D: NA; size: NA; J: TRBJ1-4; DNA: TGTGCCAGCAGCCGCGTACGAGGGACTAATGAAAAACTGTTTTTT; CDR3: CASSRVRGTNEKLFF
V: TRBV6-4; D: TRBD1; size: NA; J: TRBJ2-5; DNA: TGTGCCAGCAGCCGGACAGGGGGCGAGGAGACCCAGTACTTC; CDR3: CASSRTGGEETQYF
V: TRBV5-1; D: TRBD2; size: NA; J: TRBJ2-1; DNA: TGCGCCAGCAGACCCGTTGGACTAGCGGGGATCCGATCCTACAATGAGCAGTTCTTC; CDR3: CASRPVGLAGIRSYNEQFF
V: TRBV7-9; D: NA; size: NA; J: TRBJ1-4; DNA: TGTGCCAGCAGCTTGGCTGCAACTAATGAAAAACTGTTTTTT; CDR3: CASSLAATNEKLFF
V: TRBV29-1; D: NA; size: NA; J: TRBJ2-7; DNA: TGCAGCGTTGAAGAGGCAGGGCGCTACGAGCAGTACTTC; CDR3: CSVEEAGRYEQYF
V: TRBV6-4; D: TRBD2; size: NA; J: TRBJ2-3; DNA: TGTGCCAGCAGATCTAGCGGGGCCACAGATACGCAGTATTTT; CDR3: CASRSSGATDTQYF
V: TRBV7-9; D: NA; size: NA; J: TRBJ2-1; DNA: TGTGCCAGCCGATCTTGGGGGGAGAGAGACAATGAGCAGTTCTTC; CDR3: CASRSWGERDNEQFF
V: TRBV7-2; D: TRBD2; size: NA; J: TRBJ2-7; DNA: TGTGCCAGCAGCTTAGTCCCGGGAGGTGAGCAGTACTTC; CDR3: CASSLVPGGEQYF
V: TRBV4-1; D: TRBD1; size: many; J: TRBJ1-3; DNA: TGCGCCAGCAGCCTCCTAGACAGGGGCGGAAACACCATATATTTT; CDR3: CASSLLDRGGNTIYF
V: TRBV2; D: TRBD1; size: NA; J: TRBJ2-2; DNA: TGTGCCAGCAGCTCGACAGGGGTATTTAGCACCGGGGAGCTGTTTTTT; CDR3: CASSSTGVFSTGELFF
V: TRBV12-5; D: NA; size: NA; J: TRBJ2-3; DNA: TGTGCTAGTGGTTTGCCAACCCGACAGGATACGCAGTATTTT; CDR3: CASGLPTRQDTQYF
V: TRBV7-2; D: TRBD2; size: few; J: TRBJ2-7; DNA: TGTGCCAGCAGCTTAGTTCCCGGGACTAGGGGATTCGAGCAGTACTTC; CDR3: CASSLVPGTRGFEQYF
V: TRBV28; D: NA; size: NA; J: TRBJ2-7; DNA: TGTGCCAGCAGTTCCCCCGCAGGGACGTTACGTGAGCAGTACTTC; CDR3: CASSSPAGTLREQYF
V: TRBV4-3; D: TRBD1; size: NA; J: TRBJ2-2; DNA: TGCGCCAGCAGCCAAGTGACAGGGGTTACCGGGGAGCTGTTTTTT; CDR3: CASSQVTGVTGELFF
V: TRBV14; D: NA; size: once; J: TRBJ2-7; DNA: TGTGCCAGCAGCCTCTGGGGACTTTCCTACGAGCAGTACTTC; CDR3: CASSLWGLSYEQYF
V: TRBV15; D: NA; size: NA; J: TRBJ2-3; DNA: TGTGCCACCAAGCCGGGTTTGCCAACAGATACGCAGTATTTT; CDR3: CATKPGLPTDTQYF
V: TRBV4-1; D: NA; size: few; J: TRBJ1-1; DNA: TGCGCCAGCAGCCAACGCGGGACCTCCACTGAAGCTTTCTTT; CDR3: CASSQRGTSTEAFF
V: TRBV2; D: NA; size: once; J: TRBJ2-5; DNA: TGTGCCAGCGTGACGGTGGTGAGAGAGACCCAGTACTTC; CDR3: CASVTVVRETQYF
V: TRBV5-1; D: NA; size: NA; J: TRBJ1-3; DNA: TGCGCCAGCAGCTTGGTGAGCTTGGCGGTCCCTGGAAACACCATATATTTT; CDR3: CASSLVSLAVPGNTIYF
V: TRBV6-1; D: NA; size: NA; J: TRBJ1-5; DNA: TGTGCCAGCAGTGAGTGGTCTCAGCCCCAGCATTTT; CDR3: CASSEWSQPQHF